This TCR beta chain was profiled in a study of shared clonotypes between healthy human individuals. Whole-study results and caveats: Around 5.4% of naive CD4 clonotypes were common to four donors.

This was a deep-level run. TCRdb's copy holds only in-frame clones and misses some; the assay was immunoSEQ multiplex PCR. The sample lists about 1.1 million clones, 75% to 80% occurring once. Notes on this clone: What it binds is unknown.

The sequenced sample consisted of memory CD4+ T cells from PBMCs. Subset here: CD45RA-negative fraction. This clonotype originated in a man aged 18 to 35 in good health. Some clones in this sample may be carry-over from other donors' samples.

The CDR3 loop is CASSTLGGSDRYEQYF. DNA for the CDR3: TGTGCCAGCAGTACCCTCGGGGGTAGCGATAGGTACGAGCAGTACTTC. This chain joins TRBV27 and TRBJ2-7; tentatively, D is TRBD2 (6 bases). The CDR3 sequence is 16 residues long. V lost 5 bases and J 4 bases, leaving 21 bases between the germline ends. Looked up from germline, CDR1 is MNHEY and CDR2 is SMNVEV (reference sequence).